A single sample is the source of the 14 T cell receptor beta chains below, sequenced in a study of T cell changes during pregnancy in multiple sclerosis. TCRdb's copy holds only in-frame clones and misses some; the assay was immunoSEQ multiplex PCR. The repertoire holds 130,000 or so clones, with over 85% as singletons. Material: peripheral blood, obtained before pregnancy. The receptors were gathered from a female donor with multiple sclerosis, enrolled in a pregnancy study.

The V gene is TRBV18, the J gene TRBJ1-4, with 7 bases fitting TRBD1. Germline loops: CDR1 KGHSH, CDR2 LQKENI. The J segment lost 10 bases and the V segment lost 3 bases, leaving 11 bases of the junction unmatched. This CDR3 region has 15 residues. The DNA for the CDR3 is TGTGCCAGCTCACCTTCCGGGACAGAAGGGGGAAAACTGTTTTTT. Protein product: CASSPSGTEGGKLFF.

The chain carries TRBV5-6 and TRBJ2-7; no clear D. Between the trimmed V and J ends, which lost 10 bases and 7 bases, there was a span of 6 bases. The CDR3 contains 8 residues. Germline V gives CDR1 SGHDT, CDR2 YYEEEE. The CDR3 here is CAPPEQYF. DNA of the CDR3: TGTGCCCCTCCGGAGCAGTACTTC.

The genes are TRBV28 and TRBJ1-5, with D possibly matching TRBD1 (6 bases). Germline CDR1 reads MDHEN; CDR2 reads SYDVKM. Trimming left V 1 base short and J 6 bases short, with 13 bases between. The CDR3 contains 15 residues. The CDR3 coding sequence is TGTGCCAGCAGTTTATTACAGGGCGGGAGTCAGCCCCAGCATTTT. The encoded protein is CASSLLQGGSQPQHF. Full variable domain (rest looked up from reference TRBV28 and TRBJ1-5): DVKVTQSSRYLVKRTGEKVFLECVQDMDHENMFWYRQDPGLGLRLIYFSYDVKMKEKGDIPEGYSVSREKKERFSLILESASTNQTSMYLCASSLLQGGSQPQHFGDGTRLSIL.

The count of this clone is one. The V call is TRBV27, the J call TRBJ2-1; D possibly corresponds to TRBD1 (5 bases). Trimming left V 5 bases short and J 5 bases short, with 19 bases between. CDR1 and CDR2 (germline): MNHEY, SMNVEV (reference sequence). The CDR3 has 16 amino acids. In DNA, the CDR3 is TGTGCCAGCAGTCTAGGCCCTTCAGGGTGGGACAATGAGCAGTTCTTC. Its translation: CASSLGPSGWDNEQFF.

DNA for the CDR3: TGTGCCAGCAGCGCGCATCATGAAAAACTGTTTTTT. Its protein is CASSAHHEKLFF. V usage is TRBV11-2 and J usage is TRBJ1-4, with no clear D. The CDR3 sequence is 12 residues long. Trimming shortened V by 5 bases and J by 6 bases, and 7 bases separated the two germline ends. In germline, CDR1 is SGHAT, CDR2 FQNNGV.

V usage is TRBV2 and J usage is TRBJ2-1, with D possibly being TRBD1 (5 bases). This CDR3 is built from 15 residues. Trimming pared 10 bases from V and 0 bases from J, leaving 16 bases between. CDR1 and CDR2 (germline): SNHLY, FYNNEI. CDR3 sequence (DNA): TGTGCCACCGCAGGCTTTCAGGGCTCCTACAATGAGCAGTTCTTC. This sequence encodes CATAGFQGSYNEQFF.

V and J are TRBV5-1 and TRBJ2-5, with 13 nucleotides matching TRBD2. Germline loops: CDR1 SGHRS, CDR2 YFSETQ. This CDR3 spans 17 amino acids. Trimming removed 0 bases from V and 4 bases from J; junction bases left unmatched: 6. The CDR3 coding sequence is TGCGCCAGCAGCTTGGCAATGTGGACTAGCGGGAGAGAGACCCAGTACTTC. It codes for CASSLAMWTSGRETQYF. The entire variable domain, with the rest obtained from reference TRBV5-1 and TRBJ2-5, is as follows: KAGVTQTPRYLIKTRGQQVTLSCSPISGHRSVSWYQQTPGQGLQFLFEYFSETQRNKGNFPGRFSGRQFSNSRSEMNVSTLELGDSALYLCASSLAMWTSGRETQYFGPGTRLLVL.

The table lists this clone with a count of one. The CDR3 region is CASSGGFGGTDTQYF. The CDR3 coding sequence is TGTGCCAGCAGCGGAGGATTCGGGGGCACAGATACGCAGTATTTT. V usage is TRBV7-8 and J usage is TRBJ2-3; D is possibly TRBD2 (5 bases). Germline CDR1 SGHVS, CDR2 FQNEAQ. The CDR3 runs 15 residues. Trimming stripped 5 bases from V and 1 base from J, with 13 bases between.

The rearrangement links TRBV18 to TRBJ1-5, with D perhaps matching TRBD1 (5 bases). There are 15 residues in the CDR3. Germline CDR1 reads KGHSH; CDR2 reads LQKENI. Trimming took 2 bases from V and 4 from J, leaving 12 bases between them. The CDR3 protein is CASSPSRGENQPQHF. The CDR3 coding sequence is TGTGCCAGCTCACCATCTAGGGGCGAAAATCAGCCCCAGCATTTT.

The chain uses TRBV18 and TRBJ2-7; TRBD1 agrees at 8 bases. V lost 4 bases and J lost 3; bases outside the gene matches: 8. The germline gives CDR1 KGHSH, CDR2 LQKENI. The CDR3 runs 15 residues. CDR3: CASSRDKDRVYEQYF. The CDR3, as DNA: TGTGCCAGCTCACGCGATAAGGACAGGGTCTACGAGCAGTACTTC.

The J gene is TRBJ2-2, the V gene TRBV7-6, with D possibly matching TRBD2 (6 bases). Looked up from germline, CDR1 is SGHVS and CDR2 is FNYEAQ. The CDR3 length is 17 residues. The V end lost 5 bases, the J end lost 1 base, and 17 bases lay between the germline ends. The CDR3 loop is CASSVTSGLRNTGELFF. CDR3 nucleotide sequence: TGTGCCAGCAGCGTTACGTCGGGACTGCGGAACACCGGGGAGCTGTTTTTT.

This chain links TRBV29-1 with TRBJ2-1; D might be TRBD2 (6 bases). The CDR3 runs to 12 residues. Germline V gene data show CDR1 as SQVTM and CDR2 as ANQGSEA. Trimming took off 1 base at V and 9 bases at J, with 10 bases between the two ends. This CDR3 is CSVEAGRIEQFF. CDR3 sequence (DNA): TGCAGCGTTGAAGCGGGGAGGATTGAGCAGTTCTTC.

This chain uses TRBV19 with TRBJ1-1; D gene ambiguous. This CDR3 comprises 14 residues. The V end was cut by 0 bases, the J end by 0 bases, with 5 bases between. In germline, CDR1 is LNHDA, CDR2 SQIVND (reference sequence). CDR3 amino acids: CASSIDRVNTEAFF. The CDR3, as DNA: TGTGCCAGTAGTATAGATCGAGTGAACACTGAAGCTTTCTTT.

The gene calls are TRBV9 and TRBJ2-1; TRBD2 matches 10 bases. CDR1 and CDR2 (germline): SGDLS, YYNGEE. This CDR3 region has 15 residues. Losses at the gene ends were 5 bases for V and 3 bases for J; bases not matched to a gene: 5. DNA of the CDR3: TGTGCCAGCAGTCCTAGGACTAGCGGCTACAATGAGCAGTTCTTC. Its protein is CASSPRTSGYNEQFF.